This TCR beta chain was recorded in a study of blood T cells in healthy people across ages. The study, taken as a whole, reports: Aged donors had fewer naive CD4+ cells and lower diversity than long-lived donors.

Every donor provided roughly 10 milliliters of peripheral blood. Primers used in a second PCR of about 6 to 11 cycles were a sample-barcoded 5' primer and a J-beta primer mix. TCRdb analysed the 5' RACE reads with MiXCR anew, one entry per CDR3 protein. The sample records about 940,000 distinct CDR3 sequences, around 48% being singletons. Turning to this clonotype: Its antigen is not known. At one boundary the junction diverges from the germline segment, which might be a read error.

Germline-derived CDR1 and CDR2 are MNHEY and SMNVEV (reference sequence). This CDR3 has 12 amino acids. The chain links TRBV27 to TRBJ1-4; 7 bases agree with TRBD1. Sequencing was carried out using blood. The TCR originated in a man aged 25-40 years in good health. The CDR3 bases are TGTGCCTGCAGGGGGATGGATGAAAAACTGTTTTTT. Its translation is CACRGMDEKLFF. Drawing the rest from reference TRBV27 and TRBJ1-4, the complete variable domain is EAQVTQNPRYLITVTGKKLTVTCSQNMNHEYMSWYRQDPGLGLRQIYYSMNVEVTDKGDVPEGYKVSRKEKRNFPLILESPSPNQTSLYFCACRGMDEKLFFGSGTQLSVL.